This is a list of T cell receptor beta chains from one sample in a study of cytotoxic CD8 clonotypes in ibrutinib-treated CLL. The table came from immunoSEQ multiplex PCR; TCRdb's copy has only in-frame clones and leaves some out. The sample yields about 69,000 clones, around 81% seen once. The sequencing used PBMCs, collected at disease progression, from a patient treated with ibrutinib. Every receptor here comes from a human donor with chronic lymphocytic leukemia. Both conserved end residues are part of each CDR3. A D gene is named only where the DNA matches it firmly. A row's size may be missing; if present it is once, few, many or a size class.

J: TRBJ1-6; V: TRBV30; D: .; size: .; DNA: TGTGCCTGGAGTGCCGGGCCCAATTCACCCCTCCACTTT; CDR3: CAWSAGPNSPLHF
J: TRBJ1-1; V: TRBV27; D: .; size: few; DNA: TGTGCCAGCAGTTTATTGGCTGAGGGTGAAGCTTTCTTT; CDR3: CASSLLAEGEAFF
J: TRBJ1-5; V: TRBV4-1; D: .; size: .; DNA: TGCGCCAGCAGCCAAGTTACCTCGTTGGTAAGGGATCAGCCCCAGCATTTT; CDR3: CASSQVTSLVRDQPQHF
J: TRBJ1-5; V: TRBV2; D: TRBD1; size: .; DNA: TGTGCCAGCAGGGAACAGGGGAACAATCAGCCCCAGCATTTT; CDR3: CASREQGNNQPQHF
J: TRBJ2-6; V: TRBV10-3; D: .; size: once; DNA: TGTGCCATCACTAGGGGAGGAACTGGGGCCAACGTCCTGACTTTC; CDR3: CAITRGGTGANVLTF
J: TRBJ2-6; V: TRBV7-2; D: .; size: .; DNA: TGTGCCAGCAGCTTAGTCGTGACTGGGGCCAACGTCCTGACTTTC; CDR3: CASSLVVTGANVLTF
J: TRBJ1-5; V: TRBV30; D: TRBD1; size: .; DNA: TGTGCCTGGAGTGGATTACAGGGGGATCAGCCCCAGCATTTT; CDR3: CAWSGLQGDQPQHF
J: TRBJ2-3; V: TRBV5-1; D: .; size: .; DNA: TGCGCCAGCAGCTTGGCATCTAGCACAGATACGCAGTATTTT; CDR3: CASSLASSTDTQYF
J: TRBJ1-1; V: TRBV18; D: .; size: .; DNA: TGTGCCAGCTCACCTTTGGAGGGATTTGACACTGAAGCTTTCTTT; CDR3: CASSPLEGFDTEAFF
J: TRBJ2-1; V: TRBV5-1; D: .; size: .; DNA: TGCGCCAGCAGCCCTAGCCTGGGGAAGGAGTTCTTC; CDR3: CASSPSLGKEFF
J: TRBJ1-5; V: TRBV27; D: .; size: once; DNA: TGTGCCAGCAGCCCAAACCTATATAGCAATCAGCCCCAGCATTTT; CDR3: CASSPNLYSNQPQHF
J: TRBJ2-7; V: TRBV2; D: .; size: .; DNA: TGTGCCAGCAGTGACGGTCCCCCTTCCTACGAGCAGTACTTC; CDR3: CASSDGPPSYEQYF
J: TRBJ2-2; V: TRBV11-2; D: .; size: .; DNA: TGTGCCAGCAGCTCCGGACTCGCCGGGGAGCTGTTTTTT; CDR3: CASSSGLAGELFF
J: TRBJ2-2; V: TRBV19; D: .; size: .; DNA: TGTGCCAGTAGTATAAAACGGACCGGGGAGCTGTTTTTT; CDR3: CASSIKRTGELFF
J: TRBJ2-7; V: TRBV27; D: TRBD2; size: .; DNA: TGTGCCAGCAGTTCCCCCGGACTAGCGGGGTCCTACGAGCAGTACTTC; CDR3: CASSSPGLAGSYEQYF
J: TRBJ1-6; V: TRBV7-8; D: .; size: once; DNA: TGTGCCAGCAGCTTCCCCGGAGGAATCAATAGGGATCGACCCCTCCACTTT; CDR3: CASSFPGGINRDRPLHF
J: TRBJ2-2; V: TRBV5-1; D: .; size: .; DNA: TGCGCCAGCAGATTCACTCCCGGACTCACCGGGGAGCTGTTTTTT; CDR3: CASRFTPGLTGELFF
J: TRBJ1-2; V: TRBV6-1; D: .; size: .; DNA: TGTGCCAGCAGTGATCGGGGCAGGGATGGCTACACCTTC; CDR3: CASSDRGRDGYTF
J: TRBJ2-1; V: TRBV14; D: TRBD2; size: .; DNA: TGTGCCAGCAGCCGCACGGGCTCCGTGGCGGGAGGGAACTATGAGCAGTTCTTC; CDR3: CASSRTGSVAGGNYEQFF
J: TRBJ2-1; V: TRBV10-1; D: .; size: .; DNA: TGCGCCAGCAGCGGCTCTATCAACGGGCGGGGGCAGTTCTTC; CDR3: CASSGSINGRGQFF
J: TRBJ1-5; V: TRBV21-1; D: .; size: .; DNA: TGTGCCAGCAGCTTCCCAGGATTTTATAGCAATCAGCCCCAGCATTTT; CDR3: CASSFPGFYSNQPQHF
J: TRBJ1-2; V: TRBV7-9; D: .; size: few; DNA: TGTGCCAGCAGCTTCAGGGTGAACTATGGCTACACCTTC; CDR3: CASSFRVNYGYTF
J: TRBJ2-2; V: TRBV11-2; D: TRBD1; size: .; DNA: TGTGCCAGCAGCTTAGATAGGGGACAGGGGAACACCGGGGAGCTGTTTTTT; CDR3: CASSLDRGQGNTGELFF
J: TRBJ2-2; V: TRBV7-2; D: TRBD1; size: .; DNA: TGTGCCAGCTCGGGACAGGTGGGCACCGGGGAGCTGTTTTTT; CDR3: CASSGQVGTGELFF